The 9 T cell receptor beta chains reported below all come from one sample, sequenced in a study of blood T cell repertoires in COVID-19. This table comes from immunoSEQ multiplex PCR, and its TCRdb copy is limited to in-frame clones, with some not included. The sample shows some 130,000 clones, more than 85% of them seen only once. The specimen was peripheral blood. These receptors originate from a man in his sixties with COVID-19, enrolled during active disease.

This clone was detected once. V is TRBV9 and J is TRBJ1-6, with TRBD1 as a possible D gene (6 bases). V lost 2 bases to trimming and J lost 7 bases, with 25 bases between them. Looked up from germline, CDR1 is SGDLS and CDR2 is YYNGEE. This CDR3 contains 19 residues. The CDR3 loop reads CASSVQPTGARIGNSPLHF. In DNA, the CDR3 is TGTGCCAGCAGCGTTCAACCGACAGGCGCCAGGATCGGCAATTCACCCCTCCACTTT.

This sequence joins TRBV15 and TRBJ1-1; possibly TRBD1 for D (6 bases). Trimming removed 3 bases from V and 6 bases from J, with 11 bases in between. The CDR3 loop spans 13 amino acids. The germline V gene has CDR1 LNHNV and CDR2 YYDKDF (reference sequence). DNA of the CDR3: TGTGCCACCAGCAGGGCCGCAGGGGCTGAAGCTTTCTTT. Translation: CATSRAAGAEAFF.

The chain has TRBV5-8 and TRBJ1-5; TRBD1 is a possible D gene (5 bases). V lost 2 bases, J lost 2 bases, and 11 bases lay in between. The length of the CDR3 is 15 residues. Germline-derived CDR1 and CDR2 are SGHTS and YDEGEE. CDR3 coding DNA: TGTGCCAGCAGCTTTGGGGGGTGGGGCAATCAGCCCCAGCATTTT. Protein product: CASSFGGWGNQPQHF.

The chain employs TRBV2 and TRBJ1-1, with 9 nucleotides matching TRBD1. The V and J ends lost 4 bases and 5 bases, in that order; junction bases with no gene match: 5. The CDR3 consists of 14 residues. From germline, CDR1 is SNHLY and CDR2 FYNNEI. CDR3 region: CASSGGTGRTEAFF. CDR3 nucleotides: TGTGCCAGCAGTGGTGGGACAGGGAGGACTGAAGCTTTCTTT.

The chain joins TRBV7-8 to TRBJ1-5; perhaps TRBD1 as D (6 bases). The CDR3 sequence is 14 residues long. The V gene's germline CDR1 is SGHVS and CDR2 FQNEAQ. Between the trimmed V and J ends, which lost 5 bases and 4 bases, there was a span of 12 bases. The CDR3 nucleotides are TGTGCCAGCAGCGTACAGGGAGGGAATCAGCCCCAGCATTTT. Translation: CASSVQGGNQPQHF.

The rearrangement uses TRBV6-5 and TRBJ1-1; D is perhaps TRBD1 (5 bases). Trimming left V 5 bases short and J 3 bases short, with 13 bases between. This CDR3 has 14 residues. Looked up from germline, CDR1 is MNHEY and CDR2 is SVGAGI. The CDR3 bases are TGTGCCAGCAGTACTCCCGGGGGGGACACTGAAGCTTTCTTT. Its protein is CASSTPGGDTEAFF.

This clone has just a few counts. The rearrangement uses TRBV4-2 and TRBJ1-1; D is ambiguous. This CDR3 contains 14 residues. CDR1 is LGHNA and CDR2 is YNFKEQ in the germline V gene. V lost 1 base and J 5 bases, leaving 11 bases between the germline ends. The CDR3 sequence: CASSQGPGKTEAFF. The CDR3 DNA sequence: TGTGCCAGCAGCCAAGGCCCGGGGAAAACTGAAGCTTTCTTT.

The chain employs TRBV19 and TRBJ2-1, with 9 bases aligning to TRBD1. Germline trimming cut 11 bases from V and 7 bases from J; bases unmatched to any gene: 21. This CDR3 region has 17 residues. Germline-derived CDR1 and CDR2 are LNHDA and SQIVND (reference sequence). The CDR3: CASQKGTGWNLGNEQFF. As DNA, the CDR3 is TGTGCCTCTCAGAAAGGGACAGGGTGGAATTTGGGTAATGAGCAGTTCTTC.

The V and J genes are TRBV28 and TRBJ2-2, with 10 bases fitting TRBD2. V lost 5 bases and J lost 4; bases outside the gene matches: 16. CDR1 is MDHEN, CDR2 SYDVKM, per germline. CDR3 length equals 19 residues. The CDR3 nucleotides are TGTGCCAGCAGTCGTCCCCTAGCGGGGGACCACCTGAGCACCGGGGAGCTGTTTTTT. Translation gives CASSRPLAGDHLSTGELFF.